A selection of T cell receptor beta chains follows, all from one sample in a study of siplizumab effects on memory and regulatory T cells. Sequencing was performed with immunoSEQ multiplex PCR; in TCRdb, only in-frame clones are kept and a portion is missing. The sample yields nearly 85,000 clones, around 90% seen once. The sequenced sample was Tregs sorted from blood. The receptors derive from a human donor in good health. CDR3s include the opening cysteine and the closing phenylalanine or tryptophan. The D gene is left open where the match is weak. The size field is filled for only some rows; it gives once, few, many or a size class.

abundance | j_gene | d_gene | v_gene | len | CDR3aa | CDR3nt
NA | TRBJ2-3 | TRBD2 | TRBV28 | 14 | CASSLAGGPGTQYF | TGTGCCAGCAGTCTAGCGGGGGGGCCAGGTACGCAGTATTTT
once | TRBJ1-2 | NA | TRBV7-9 | 16 | CASSSSGRRPNYGYTF | TGTGCCAGCAGCTCGTCGGGACGGCGGCCTAACTATGGCTACACCTTC
NA | TRBJ1-1 | NA | TRBV10-3 | 15 | CAISESGGRETEAFF | TGTGCCATCAGTGAGTCGGGGGGCCGGGAGACTGAAGCTTTCTTT
NA | TRBJ2-6 | NA | TRBV5-5 | 14 | CASSLLSGANVLTF | TGTGCCAGCAGCCTACTTTCTGGGGCCAACGTCCTGACTTTC
NA | TRBJ1-1 | NA | TRBV19 | 12 | CASSMIGKEAFF | TGTGCCAGTAGTATGATCGGTAAGGAAGCTTTCTTT
NA | TRBJ2-1 | TRBD2 | TRBV7-2 | 16 | CASSLIERGAYNEQFF | TGTGCCAGCAGCTTAATCGAGCGGGGGGCCTACAATGAGCAGTTCTTC
NA | TRBJ1-1 | TRBD1 | TRBV2 | 14 | CASTTGGWNTEAFF | TGTGCCAGCACTACAGGGGGTTGGAACACTGAAGCTTTCTTT
NA | TRBJ2-7 | TRBD2 | TRBV4-3 | 15 | CASSHQLAEQYEQYF | TGCGCCAGCAGCCACCAACTAGCGGAACAGTACGAGCAGTACTTC
NA | TRBJ2-7 | NA | TRBV7-9 | 16 | CASSSGRRALGYEQYF | TGTGCCAGCAGCTCCGGGCGGCGGGCCCTTGGGTACGAGCAGTACTTC
NA | TRBJ2-7 | NA | TRBV6-1 | 16 | CASSDIPGWMSYEQYF | TGTGCCAGCAGTGACATCCCGGGGTGGATGTCCTACGAGCAGTACTTC
NA | TRBJ2-5 | NA | TRBV5-1 | 12 | CASSLNQETQYF | TGCGCCAGCAGCTTAAACCAAGAGACCCAGTACTTC
NA | TRBJ2-3 | TRBD1 | TRBV2 | 14 | CASSADRGTDTQYF | TGTGCCAGCAGTGCGGACAGGGGCACAGATACGCAGTATTTT
NA | TRBJ2-1 | NA | TRBV19 | 23 | CATPPRQAAYFTMSSSSGQVEFF | NA
NA | TRBJ1-2 | NA | TRBV28 | 13 | CASSPWTAGGYTF | TGTGCCAGCAGTCCCTGGACAGCGGGTGGCTACACCTTC
NA | TRBJ2-5 | NA | TRBV18 | 14 | CASSPTVYQETQYF | TGTGCCAGCTCACCGACAGTGTACCAAGAGACCCAGTACTTC
NA | TRBJ1-4 | NA | TRBV12-5 | 12 | CASGLVLEKLFF | TGTGCTAGTGGTTTGGTACTTGAAAAACTGTTTTTT
NA | TRBJ2-7 | NA | TRBV27 | 16 | CASSFSNWTRGCEQYF | TGTGCCAGCAGTTTTTCGAATTGGACCAGAGGCTGCGAGCAGTACTTC
once | TRBJ1-5 | TRBD1 | TRBV6-7 | 15 | CASSYPDRGGQPQHF | TGTGCCAGCAGTTACCCGGACAGGGGAGGTCAGCCCCAGCATTTT
NA | TRBJ1-5 | NA | TRBV4-1 | 13 | CASSQDSNQPQHF | TGCGCCAGCAGCCAAGATAGCAATCAGCCCCAGCATTTT
NA | TRBJ2-1 | NA | TRBV10-3 | 17 | CAISGAGARSSYNEQFF | TGTGCCATCAGTGGTGCGGGGGCGAGGAGCTCCTACAATGAGCAGTTCTTC
once | TRBJ1-2 | NA | TRBV9 | 13 | CASSVTYREGYTF | TGTGCCAGCAGCGTAACCTATCGGGAAGGCTACACCTTC
once | TRBJ1-6 | TRBD1 | TRBV15 | 14 | CATSPGQYNSPLHF | TGTGCCACCAGCCCGGGACAGTATAATTCACCCCTCCACTTT
NA | TRBJ1-1 | NA | TRBV4-1 | 15 | CASSQDHRGNTEAFF | TGCGCCAGCAGCCAAGATCATCGGGGGAACACTGAAGCTTTCTTT
once | TRBJ1-3 | TRBD1 | TRBV6-1 | 17 | CASREARGGASGNTIYF | TGTGCCAGCAGAGAAGCGAGAGGGGGCGCGAGTGGAAACACCATATATTTT
NA | TRBJ2-1 | NA | TRBV7-3 | 14 | CASSLSGGYNEQFF | TGTGCCAGCAGCTTAAGTGGGGGCTACAATGAGCAGTTCTTC
NA | TRBJ2-1 | TRBD2 | TRBV7-9 | 17 | CASSRLGRGGPGDEQFF | TGTGCCAGCTCGAGGTTGGGTCGGGGGGGCCCCGGTGATGAGCAGTTCTTC
NA | TRBJ1-1 | NA | TRBV20-1 | 11 | CRGRGNTEAFF | TGCAGGGGTCGGGGTAACACTGAAGCTTTCTTT
NA | TRBJ2-1 | TRBD1 | TRBV14 | 15 | CASSRGQGAINEQFF | TGTGCCAGCAGCCGAGGACAGGGGGCGATCAATGAGCAGTTCTTC
NA | TRBJ1-2 | NA | TRBV7-9 | 13 | CASSSKTAYGYTF | TGTGCCAGCAGCTCGAAGACAGCCTATGGCTACACCTTC
NA | TRBJ2-7 | NA | TRBV21-1 | 15 | CASSKLTGQEDEQYF | TGTGCCAGCAGCAAGCTGACAGGGCAAGAGGACGAGCAGTACTTC
NA | TRBJ2-7 | TRBD2 | TRBV7-2 | 15 | CASSTKGTSFYEQYF | TGTGCCAGCAGCACCAAGGGGACTAGTTTCTACGAGCAGTACTTC
NA | TRBJ2-7 | TRBD1 | TRBV7-6 | 17 | CASSLFPSRDRGHEQYF | TGTGCCAGCAGCTTATTCCCGAGCCGGGACAGGGGGCACGAGCAGTACTTC
NA | TRBJ1-5 | NA | TRBV29-1 | 14 | CSVPTGLGDQPQHF | TGCAGCGTTCCAACAGGGTTGGGCGATCAGCCCCAGCATTTT
NA | TRBJ2-3 | TRBD1 | TRBV5-1 | 16 | CASSSGDRVWTDTQYF | TGCGCCAGCAGCTCAGGGGACAGGGTGTGGACAGATACGCAGTATTTT
NA | TRBJ1-2 | NA | TRBV19 | 12 | CASSIGSLDLAF | TGTGCCAGTAGTATCGGGTCCCTTGATCTGGCCTTC
NA | TRBJ2-1 | NA | TRBV6-5 | 15 | CASSYNLAFYNEQFF | TGTGCCAGCAGTTACAACCTAGCTTTCTACAATGAGCAGTTCTTC
NA | TRBJ2-3 | NA | TRBV11-3 | 14 | CASSLDSSTDTQYF | TGTGCCAGCAGCTTAGACAGTAGCACAGATACGCAGTATTTT
NA | TRBJ2-5 | NA | TRBV6-6 | 12 | CASSYSRETQYF | TGTGCCAGCAGTTACTCGAGAGAGACCCAGTACTTC
NA | TRBJ1-1 | NA | TRBV7-2 | 13 | CASSLFQGREAFF | TGTGCCAGCAGCTTATTTCAGGGTCGGGAAGCTTTCTTT
NA | TRBJ1-2 | NA | TRBV6-4 | 13 | CASSESAGRGYTF | TGTGCCAGCAGTGAGTCGGCAGGGCGCGGCTACACCTTC
NA | TRBJ1-1 | NA | TRBV7-9 | 14 | CASSLQGVGTEAFF | TGTGCCAGCAGTCTCCAGGGAGTCGGCACTGAAGCTTTCTTT
NA | TRBJ1-1 | NA | TRBV5-5 | 14 | CASSLGQENTEAFF | TGTGCCAGCAGCTTGGGACAGGAGAACACTGAAGCTTTCTTT